A selection of T cell receptor beta chains follows, all from one sample in a study of shared clonotypes between healthy human individuals. Measured with immunoSEQ multiplex PCR; TCRdb has only the in-frame clones, and not every one. The sample gives around 1,100,000 clones, 70% to 80% of which show up once; roughly 0.83% is in the top ten. Sequenced material: memory CD4+ T cells from PBMCs. The receptor source for this set is a man younger than 35 in good health. Some clones in this sample may be carry-over from other donors' samples. Each CDR3 is given with its conserved first and last residue. D genes are given only for firm matches. The size entry is marked missing in some rows and otherwise reads once, few, many or a size class.

. TRBJ1-1 TRBV25-1 . TGTGCCAGTAGTCGGACACGGGGGAACACTGAAGCTTTCTTT CASSRTRGNTEAFF
. TRBJ2-5 TRBV7-9 TRBD2 TGTGCCAGCAGCTTGGGAGAGTTGTCTAGCGGGAGAAGGGAGACCCAGTACTTC CASSLGELSSGRRETQYF
. TRBJ1-2 TRBV6-1 . TGTGCCAGCAGGGAGGGACCGGGACCCCCTAATGGCTACACCTTC CASREGPGPPNGYTF
once TRBJ2-7 TRBV6-1 TRBD1 TGTGCCAGCAGGGGGATCAGGACAGGGGTCGAGCAGTACTTC CASRGIRTGVEQYF
many TRBJ1-2 TRBV15 . TGTGCCACCAGCAAAGGGACCTTCAGTGGCTACACCTTC CATSKGTFSGYTF
. TRBJ1-1 TRBV29-1 . TGCAGCGTTGAGTGGACCCGGAACACTGAAGCTTTCTTT CSVEWTRNTEAFF
few TRBJ1-3 TRBV5-1 . TGCGCCAGCAGCTTGGGCGCGGCAGGGACTGGAAACACCATATATTTT CASSLGAAGTGNTIYF
few TRBJ2-5 TRBV5-1 TRBD2 TGCGCCAGCAGCTTGGATCGCGGGAGGGCAGAGACCCAGTACTTC CASSLDRGRAETQYF
few TRBJ2-1 TRBV18 . TGTGCCAGCACCGCCGGGAGCTCCTACAATGAGCAGTTCTTC CASTAGSSYNEQFF
. TRBJ2-7 TRBV5-4 . TGTGCCAGCAGCCCGGGAGCTTCGTTTGACGAGCAGTACTTC CASSPGASFDEQYF
. TRBJ2-3 TRBV4-1 TRBD2 TGCGCCAGCAGCCGATTTAGCGGGGAACTCACAGATACGCAGTATTTT CASSRFSGELTDTQYF
. TRBJ1-4 TRBV5-6 . TGTGCCAGCAGTTCCCAGGGACGGACTAATGAAAAACTGTTTTTT CASSSQGRTNEKLFF
. TRBJ2-7 TRBV28 . TGTGCCAGCAGTTTATCGGCCCTCGAGCAGTACTTC CASSLSALEQYF
few TRBJ1-4 TRBV6-5 . TGTGCCAGCAGTCGTAGGGGTAGTAGCGAAAAACTGTTTTTT CASSRRGSSEKLFF
many TRBJ1-1 TRBV5-6 . TGTGCCAGCAGGGGGGCGAAAAACGGACGGAACACTGAAGCTTTCTTT CASRGAKNGRNTEAFF
. TRBJ2-1 TRBV6-1 . TGTGCCAGCAGTGAAATTCAGGGGTACAATGAGCAGTTCTTC CASSEIQGYNEQFF
. TRBJ2-3 TRBV2 TRBD2 TGTGCCAGCAGTGACACTAGCGGGATGGATACGCAGTATTTT CASSDTSGMDTQYF
. TRBJ1-1 TRBV11-1 . TGTGCCAGCAGGGTTGCGATGAACACTGAAGCTTTCTTT CASRVAMNTEAFF
. TRBJ2-7 TRBV5-1 TRBD1 TGCGCCAGCAGCCCCATATCCGGGACAGGCTACGAGCAGTACTTC CASSPISGTGYEQYF
. TRBJ1-1 TRBV5-1 TRBD1 TGCGCCAGCAGCCGCGGACAGGGGATGGGCCTCACGGCTGAAGCTTTCTTT CASSRGQGMGLTAEAFF
. TRBJ1-3 TRBV29-1 . TGCGGCTCCGCAGGTGCCTCTGGAAACACCATATATTTT CGSAGASGNTIYF
. TRBJ1-1 TRBV2 . TGTGCCAGCAGTGATCCGAACACTGAAGCTTTCTTT CASSDPNTEAFF
. TRBJ2-2 TRBV7-2 . TGTGCCAGCAGCTTAGCCATATTCAACACCGGGGAGCTGTTTTTT CASSLAIFNTGELFF
. TRBJ1-4 TRBV5-1 . TGCGCCAGCAGCAGATCGACAGTAACTAATGAAAAACTGTTTTTT CASSRSTVTNEKLFF
few TRBJ1-2 TRBV5-8 . TGTGCCAGCAGCCCGTGGGGTAACGCAGGGAGATACGACTACACCTTC CASSPWGNAGRYDYTF
once TRBJ1-4 TRBV4-3 TRBD1 TGCGCCAGCAGCCAAGATCGGTCCGGGACAGGGTTTCTGTTTTTT CASSQDRSGTGFLFF
. TRBJ1-2 TRBV20-1 . TGCAGTGCCCAAGCCGTTGGCTACACCTTC CSAQAVGYTF
. TRBJ1-6 TRBV6-1 . TGTGCCAGCAGTGAAGATAAGGGGATATCAAACTCACCCCTCCACTTT CASSEDKGISNSPLHF
. TRBJ2-1 TRBV5-4 TRBD2 TGTGCCAGCAGCTATAGCGGGAGTAGTCGGAATGAGCAGTTCTTC CASSYSGSSRNEQFF
. TRBJ2-7 TRBV10-2 TRBD1 TGCGCCAGCAGTGAGTATAGATCAGGCCGAGGGGGCAACGAGCAGTACTTC CASSEYRSGRGGNEQYF
. TRBJ1-5 TRBV7-2 . TGTGCCAGCAGCTTAGTTGGTCAGAGCAATCAGCCCCAGCATTTT CASSLVGQSNQPQHF
. TRBJ2-1 TRBV12-5 . TGTGCTAGTGGTCCAAATAGCTTTCCATCTTACAATGAGCAGTTCTTC CASGPNSFPSYNEQFF
. TRBJ2-1 TRBV5-1 . TGCGCCAGCAGCTCGGTGGGACCTGCGAGTGAGCAGTTCTTC CASSSVGPASEQFF
many TRBJ1-1 TRBV5-1 TRBD1 TGCGCCAGCAGCCCCGACAGGGCCCCAATTTCAGCTTTCTTT CASSPDRAPISAFF
. TRBJ2-7 TRBV6-1 TRBD1 TGTGCCAGCAGGGAGGGACAGGGGTCCTACGAGCAGTACTTC CASREGQGSYEQYF